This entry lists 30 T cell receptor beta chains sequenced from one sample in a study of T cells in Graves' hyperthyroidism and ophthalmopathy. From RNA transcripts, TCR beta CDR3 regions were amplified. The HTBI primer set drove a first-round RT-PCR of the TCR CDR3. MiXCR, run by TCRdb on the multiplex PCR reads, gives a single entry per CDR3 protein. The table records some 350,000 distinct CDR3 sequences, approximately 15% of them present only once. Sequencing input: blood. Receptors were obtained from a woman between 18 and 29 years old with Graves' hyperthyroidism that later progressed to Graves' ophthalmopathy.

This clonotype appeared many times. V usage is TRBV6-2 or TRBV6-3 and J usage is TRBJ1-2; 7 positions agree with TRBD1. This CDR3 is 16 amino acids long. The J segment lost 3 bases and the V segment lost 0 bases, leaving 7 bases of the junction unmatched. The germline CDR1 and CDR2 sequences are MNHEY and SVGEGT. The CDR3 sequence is CASSYSVYRGDYGYTF. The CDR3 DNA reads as TGTGCCAGCAGTTACTCGGTCTACAGGGGAGACTATGGCTACACCTTC.

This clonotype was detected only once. In DNA, the CDR3 is TGTGCCAGCAGTGCGACAGGGGGAGGAAACTATGGCTACACCTTC. Translated: CASSATGGGNYGYTF. The V gene is TRBV2, the J gene TRBJ1-2; TRBD1 matches at 9 bases. V lost 4 bases, J lost 2 bases, and 5 bases stayed unmatched. This CDR3 is built from 15 residues. CDR1 is SNHLY, CDR2 FYNNEI, per germline.

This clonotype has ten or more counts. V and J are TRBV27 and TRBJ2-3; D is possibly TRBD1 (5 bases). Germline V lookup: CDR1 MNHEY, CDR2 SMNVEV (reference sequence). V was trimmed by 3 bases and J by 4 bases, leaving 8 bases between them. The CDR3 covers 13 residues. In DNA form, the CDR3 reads TGTGCCAGCAGTTTTACAGGCGCAGATACGCAGTATTTT. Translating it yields CASSFTGADTQYF.

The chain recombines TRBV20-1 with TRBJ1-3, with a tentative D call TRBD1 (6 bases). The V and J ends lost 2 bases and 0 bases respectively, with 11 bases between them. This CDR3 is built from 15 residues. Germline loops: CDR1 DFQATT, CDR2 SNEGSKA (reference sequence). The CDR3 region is CSARPLGGSGNTIYF. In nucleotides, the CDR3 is TGCAGTGCTAGACCACTAGGGGGCTCTGGAAACACCATATATTTT.

CDR3 bases: TGTGCCAGCAGTTATTCTAGCGGGAGTTACACCGGGGAGCTGTTTTTT. Residues: CASSYSSGSYTGELFF. The gene calls are TRBV2 and TRBJ2-2; 10 bases fit TRBD2. Germline V lookup: CDR1 SNHLY, CDR2 FYNNEI. The ends lost 5 bases at V and 3 bases at J; junction bases unmatched: 6. The CDR3 loop spans 16 amino acids.

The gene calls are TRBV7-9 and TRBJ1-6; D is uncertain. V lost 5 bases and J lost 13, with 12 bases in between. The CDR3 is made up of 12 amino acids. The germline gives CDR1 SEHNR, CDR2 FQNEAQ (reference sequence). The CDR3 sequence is CASSARGGPLHF. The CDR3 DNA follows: TGTGCCAGCAGCGCCCGAGGAGGGCCCCTCCACTTT.

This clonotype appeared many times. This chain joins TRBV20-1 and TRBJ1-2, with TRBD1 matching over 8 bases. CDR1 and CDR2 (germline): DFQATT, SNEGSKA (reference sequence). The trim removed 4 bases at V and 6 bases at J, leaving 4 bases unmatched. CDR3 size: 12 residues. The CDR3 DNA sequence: TGCAGTGCTATGGACAGGGAAGATGGCTACACCTTC. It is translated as CSAMDREDGYTF.

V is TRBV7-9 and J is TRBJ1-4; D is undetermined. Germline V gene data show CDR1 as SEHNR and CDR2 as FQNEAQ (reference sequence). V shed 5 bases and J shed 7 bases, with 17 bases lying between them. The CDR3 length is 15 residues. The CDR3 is CASSQDRVGGEKLFF. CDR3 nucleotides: TGTGCCAGCAGCCAAGATCGGGTGGGAGGTGAAAAACTGTTTTTT.

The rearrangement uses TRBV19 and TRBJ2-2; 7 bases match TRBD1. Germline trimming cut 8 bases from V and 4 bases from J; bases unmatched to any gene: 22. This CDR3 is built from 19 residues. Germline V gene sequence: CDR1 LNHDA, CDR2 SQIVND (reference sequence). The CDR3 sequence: CASFPSGTARGIGTGELFF. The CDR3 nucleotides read TGTGCCAGTTTTCCCTCCGGGACAGCTAGAGGCATCGGCACCGGGGAGCTGTTTTTT.

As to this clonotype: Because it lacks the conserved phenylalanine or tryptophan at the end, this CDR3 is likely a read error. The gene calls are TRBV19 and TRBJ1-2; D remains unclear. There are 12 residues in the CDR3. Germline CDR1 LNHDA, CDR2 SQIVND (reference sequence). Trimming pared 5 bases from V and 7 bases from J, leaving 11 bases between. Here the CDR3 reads CASSPGPSGYTL. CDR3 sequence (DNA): TGTGCCAGTAGTCCCGGACCGTCTGGCTACACCCTC.

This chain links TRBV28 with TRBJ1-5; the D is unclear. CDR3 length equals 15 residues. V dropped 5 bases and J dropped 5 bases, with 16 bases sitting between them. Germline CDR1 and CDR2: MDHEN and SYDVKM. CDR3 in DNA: TGTGCCAGCAGTCTCAGGCCTCCTGGGGATCAGCCCCAGCATTTT. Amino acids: CASSLRPPGDQPQHF.

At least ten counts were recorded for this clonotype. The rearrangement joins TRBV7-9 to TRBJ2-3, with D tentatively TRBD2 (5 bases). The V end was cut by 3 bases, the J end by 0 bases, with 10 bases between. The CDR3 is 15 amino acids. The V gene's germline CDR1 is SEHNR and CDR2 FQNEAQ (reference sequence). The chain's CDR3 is CASSLSGGSTDTQYF. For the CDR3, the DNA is TGTGCCAGCAGCTTGTCTGGCGGGAGCACAGATACGCAGTATTTT.

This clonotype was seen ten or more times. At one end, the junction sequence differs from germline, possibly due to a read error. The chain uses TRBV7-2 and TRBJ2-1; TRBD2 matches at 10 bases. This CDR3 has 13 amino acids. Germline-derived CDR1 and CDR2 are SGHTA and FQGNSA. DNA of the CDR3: TGTGCCAGCAGTTTAGCGGGAGGTAATGAGCAGTTCTTC. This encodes CASSLAGGNEQFF.

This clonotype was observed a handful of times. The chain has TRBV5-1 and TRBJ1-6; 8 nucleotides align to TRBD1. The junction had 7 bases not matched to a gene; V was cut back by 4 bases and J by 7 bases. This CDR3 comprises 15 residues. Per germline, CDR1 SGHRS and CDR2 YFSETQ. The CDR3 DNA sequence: TGCGCCAGCAGCCTAGGACAGGGAAACAATTCACCCCTCCACTTT. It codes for CASSLGQGNNSPLHF.

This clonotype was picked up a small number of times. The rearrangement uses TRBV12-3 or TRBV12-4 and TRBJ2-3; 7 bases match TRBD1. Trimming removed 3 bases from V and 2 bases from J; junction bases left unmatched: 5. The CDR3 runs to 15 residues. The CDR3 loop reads CASSFVTGDTDTQYF. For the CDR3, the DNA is TGTGCCAGCAGTTTCGTTACAGGGGACACAGATACGCAGTATTTT.

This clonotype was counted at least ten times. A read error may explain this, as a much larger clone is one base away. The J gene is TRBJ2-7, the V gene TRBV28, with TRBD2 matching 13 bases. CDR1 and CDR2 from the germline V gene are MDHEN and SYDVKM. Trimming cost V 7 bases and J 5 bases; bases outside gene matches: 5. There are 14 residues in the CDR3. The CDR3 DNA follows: TGTGCCAGCAAACTACTAGCGGGAGGGAACGAGCAGTACTTC. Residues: CASKLLAGGNEQYF.

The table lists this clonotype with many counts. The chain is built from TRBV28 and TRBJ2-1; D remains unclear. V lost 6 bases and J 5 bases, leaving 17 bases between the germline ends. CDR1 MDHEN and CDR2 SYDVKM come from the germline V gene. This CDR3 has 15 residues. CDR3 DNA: TGTGCCAGCAGGATGCCGAGCCACTCAGACAATGAGCAGTTCTTC. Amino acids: CASRMPSHSDNEQFF.

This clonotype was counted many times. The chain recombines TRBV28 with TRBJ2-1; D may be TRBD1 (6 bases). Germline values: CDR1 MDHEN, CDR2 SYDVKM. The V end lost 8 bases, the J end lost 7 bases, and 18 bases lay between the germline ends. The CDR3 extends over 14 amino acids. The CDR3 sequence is CASATTGRWNEQFF. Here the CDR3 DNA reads TGTGCCAGCGCAACGACAGGCAGGTGGAATGAGCAGTTCTTC.

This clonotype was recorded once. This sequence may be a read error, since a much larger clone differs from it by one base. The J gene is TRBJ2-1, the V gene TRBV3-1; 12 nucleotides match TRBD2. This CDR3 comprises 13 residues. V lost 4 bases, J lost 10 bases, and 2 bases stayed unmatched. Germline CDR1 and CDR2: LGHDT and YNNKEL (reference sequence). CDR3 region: CASSLTSGREQFF. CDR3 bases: TGTGCCAGCAGCCTTACTAGCGGGAGGGAGCAGTTCTTC.

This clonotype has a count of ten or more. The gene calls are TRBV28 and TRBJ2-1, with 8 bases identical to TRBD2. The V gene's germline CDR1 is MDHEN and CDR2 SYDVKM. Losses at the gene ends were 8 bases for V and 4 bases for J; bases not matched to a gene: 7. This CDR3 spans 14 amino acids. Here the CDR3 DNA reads TGTGCCAGCCCCCCTAGCGGGTCATACAATGAGCAGTTCTTC. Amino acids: CASPPSGSYNEQFF.

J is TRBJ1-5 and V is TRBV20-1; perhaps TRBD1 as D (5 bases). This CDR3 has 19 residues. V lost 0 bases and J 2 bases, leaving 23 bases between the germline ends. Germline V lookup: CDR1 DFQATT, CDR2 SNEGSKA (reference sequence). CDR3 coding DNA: TGCAGTGCTAGAGATCGTAGAACAGGCCGGGTGGGGGGCAATCAGCCCCAGCATTTT. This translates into CSARDRRTGRVGGNQPQHF.

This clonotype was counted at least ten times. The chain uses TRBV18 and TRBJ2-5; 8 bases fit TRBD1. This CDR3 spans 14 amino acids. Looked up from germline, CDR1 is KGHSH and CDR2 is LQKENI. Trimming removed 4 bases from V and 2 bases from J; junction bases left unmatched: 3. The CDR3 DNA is TGTGCCAGCTCACTGGGACAGGATCAAGAGACCCAGTACTTC. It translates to CASSLGQDQETQYF. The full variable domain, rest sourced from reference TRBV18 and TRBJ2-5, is NAGVMQNPRHLVRRRGQEARLRCSPMKGHSHVYWYRQLPEEGLKFMVYLQKENIIDESGMPKERFSAEFPKEGPSILRIQQVVRGDSAAYFCASSLGQDQETQYFGPGTRLLVL.

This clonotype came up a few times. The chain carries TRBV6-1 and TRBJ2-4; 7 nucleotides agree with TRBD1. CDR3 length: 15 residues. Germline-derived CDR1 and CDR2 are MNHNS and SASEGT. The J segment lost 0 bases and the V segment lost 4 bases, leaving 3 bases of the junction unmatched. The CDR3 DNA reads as TGTGCCAGCAGTGGACAGGGCCTAGCCAAAAACATTCAGTACTTC. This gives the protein CASSGQGLAKNIQYF.

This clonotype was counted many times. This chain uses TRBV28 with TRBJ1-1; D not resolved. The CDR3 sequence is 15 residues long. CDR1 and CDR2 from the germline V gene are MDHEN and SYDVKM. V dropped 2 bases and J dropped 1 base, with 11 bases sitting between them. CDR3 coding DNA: TGTGCCAGCAGTTTACCAGGATCTAGGAACACTGAAGCTTTCTTT. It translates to CASSLPGSRNTEAFF.

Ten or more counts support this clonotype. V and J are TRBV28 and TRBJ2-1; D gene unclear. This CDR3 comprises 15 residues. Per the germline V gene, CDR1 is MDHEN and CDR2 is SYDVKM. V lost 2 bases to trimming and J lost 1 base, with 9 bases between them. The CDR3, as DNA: TGTGCCAGCAGTTTAGGCATCGATTCCTACAATGAGCAGTTCTTC. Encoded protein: CASSLGIDSYNEQFF.

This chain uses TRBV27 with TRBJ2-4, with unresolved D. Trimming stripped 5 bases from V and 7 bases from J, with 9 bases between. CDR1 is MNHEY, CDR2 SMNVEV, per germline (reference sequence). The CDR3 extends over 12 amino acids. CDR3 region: CASSEFGNIQYF. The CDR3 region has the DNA TGTGCCAGCAGTGAGTTTGGGAACATTCAGTACTTC.

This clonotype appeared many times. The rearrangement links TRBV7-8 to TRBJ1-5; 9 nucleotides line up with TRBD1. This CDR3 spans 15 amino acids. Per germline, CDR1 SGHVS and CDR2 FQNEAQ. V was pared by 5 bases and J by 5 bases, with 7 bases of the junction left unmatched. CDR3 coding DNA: TGTGCCAGCAGCCCGGGGGGACAGGGCCATCAGCCCCAGCATTTT. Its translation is CASSPGGQGHQPQHF.

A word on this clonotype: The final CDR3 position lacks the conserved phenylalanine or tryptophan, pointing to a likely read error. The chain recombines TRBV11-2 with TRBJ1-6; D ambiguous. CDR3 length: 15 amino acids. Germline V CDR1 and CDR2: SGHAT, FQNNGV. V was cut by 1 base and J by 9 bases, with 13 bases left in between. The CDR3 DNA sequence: TGTGCCAGCAGCTTAGCGGACGGGCCTGGTTCACCCCTCCACCTT. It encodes CASSLADGPGSPLHL.

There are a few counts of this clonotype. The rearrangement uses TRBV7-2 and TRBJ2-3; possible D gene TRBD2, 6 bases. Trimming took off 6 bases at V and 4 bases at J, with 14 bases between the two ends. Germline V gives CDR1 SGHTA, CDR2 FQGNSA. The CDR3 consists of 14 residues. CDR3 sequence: CASSSVGLADTQYF. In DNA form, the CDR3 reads TGTGCCAGCAGTAGCGTGGGACTTGCAGATACGCAGTATTTT.

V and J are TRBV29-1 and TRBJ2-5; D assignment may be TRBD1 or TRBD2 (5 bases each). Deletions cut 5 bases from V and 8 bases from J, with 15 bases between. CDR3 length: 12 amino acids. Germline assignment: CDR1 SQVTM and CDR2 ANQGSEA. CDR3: CSVQGELGTQYF. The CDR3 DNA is TGCAGCGTTCAAGGGGAGCTTGGTACCCAGTACTTC.